This TCR beta chain emerged from a study of control samples from healthy donors and cancer patients. V was trimmed by 1 base and J by 4 bases, leaving 5 bases between them. The CDR3 has 12 amino acids. Germline CDR1 is SNHLY and CDR2 is FYNNEI. TCRdb keeps only in-frame clones here, not all; method: immunoSEQ multiplex PCR. The data contain some 130,000 clones, about 92% of them seen just once; the ten biggest clones take up around 2.1%. The receptor was isolated from a woman aged 45-65 years in good health. The chain links TRBV2 to TRBJ2-7, with unresolved D. Sample: blood. CDR3 in amino acids: CASSEGVYEQYF. In nucleotides, the CDR3 is TGTGCCAGCAGTGAAGGTGTTTACGAGCAGTACTTC.